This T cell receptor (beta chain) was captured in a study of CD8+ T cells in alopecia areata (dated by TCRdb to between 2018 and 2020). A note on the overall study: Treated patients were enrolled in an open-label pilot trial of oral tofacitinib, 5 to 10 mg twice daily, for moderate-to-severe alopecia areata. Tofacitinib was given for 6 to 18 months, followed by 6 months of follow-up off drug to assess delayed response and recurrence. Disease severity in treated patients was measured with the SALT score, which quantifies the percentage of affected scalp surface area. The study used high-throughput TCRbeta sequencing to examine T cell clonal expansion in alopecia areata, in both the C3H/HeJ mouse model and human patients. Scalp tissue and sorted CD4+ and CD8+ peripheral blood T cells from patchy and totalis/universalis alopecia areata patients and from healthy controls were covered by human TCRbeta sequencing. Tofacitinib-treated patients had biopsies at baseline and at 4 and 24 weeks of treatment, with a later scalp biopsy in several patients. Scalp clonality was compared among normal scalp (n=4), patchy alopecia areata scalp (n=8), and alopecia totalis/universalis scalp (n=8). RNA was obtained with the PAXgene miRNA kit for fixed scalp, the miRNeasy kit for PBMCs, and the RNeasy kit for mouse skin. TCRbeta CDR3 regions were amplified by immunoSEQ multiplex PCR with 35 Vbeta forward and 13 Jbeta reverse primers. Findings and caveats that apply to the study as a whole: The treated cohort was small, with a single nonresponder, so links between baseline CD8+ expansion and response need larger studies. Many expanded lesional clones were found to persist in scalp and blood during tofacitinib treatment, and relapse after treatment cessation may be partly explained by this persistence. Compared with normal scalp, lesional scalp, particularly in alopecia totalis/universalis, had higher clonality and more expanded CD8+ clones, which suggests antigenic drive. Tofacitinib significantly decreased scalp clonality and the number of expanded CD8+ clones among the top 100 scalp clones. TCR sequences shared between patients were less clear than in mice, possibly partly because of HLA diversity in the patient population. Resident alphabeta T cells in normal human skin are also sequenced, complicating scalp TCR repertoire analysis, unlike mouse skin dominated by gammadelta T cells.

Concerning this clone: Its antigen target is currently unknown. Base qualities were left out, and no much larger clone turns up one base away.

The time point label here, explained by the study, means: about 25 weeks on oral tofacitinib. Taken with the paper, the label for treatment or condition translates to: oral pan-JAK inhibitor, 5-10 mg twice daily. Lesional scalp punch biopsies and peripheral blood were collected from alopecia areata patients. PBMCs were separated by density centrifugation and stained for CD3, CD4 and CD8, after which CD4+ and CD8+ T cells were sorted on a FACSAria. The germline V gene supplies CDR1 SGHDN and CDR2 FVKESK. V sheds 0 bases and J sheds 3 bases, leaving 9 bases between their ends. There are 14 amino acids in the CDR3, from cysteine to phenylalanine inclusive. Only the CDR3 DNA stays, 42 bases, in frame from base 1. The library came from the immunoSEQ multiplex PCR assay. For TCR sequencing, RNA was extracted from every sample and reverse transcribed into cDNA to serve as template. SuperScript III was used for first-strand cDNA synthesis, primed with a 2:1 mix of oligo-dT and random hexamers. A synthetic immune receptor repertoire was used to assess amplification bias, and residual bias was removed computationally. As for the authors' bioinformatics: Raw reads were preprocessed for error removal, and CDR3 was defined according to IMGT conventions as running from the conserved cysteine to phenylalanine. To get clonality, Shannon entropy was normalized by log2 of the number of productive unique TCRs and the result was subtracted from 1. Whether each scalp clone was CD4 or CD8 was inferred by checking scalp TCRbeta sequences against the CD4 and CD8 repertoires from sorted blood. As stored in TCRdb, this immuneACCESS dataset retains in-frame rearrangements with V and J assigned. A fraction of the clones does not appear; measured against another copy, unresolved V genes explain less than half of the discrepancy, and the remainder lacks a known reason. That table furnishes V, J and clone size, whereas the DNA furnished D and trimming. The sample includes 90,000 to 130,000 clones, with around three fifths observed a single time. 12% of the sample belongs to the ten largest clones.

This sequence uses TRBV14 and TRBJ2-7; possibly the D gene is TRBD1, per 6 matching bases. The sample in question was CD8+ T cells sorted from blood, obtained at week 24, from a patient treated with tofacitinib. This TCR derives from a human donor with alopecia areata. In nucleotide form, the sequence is TGTGCCAGCAGCCAAGATGGGGGCGTCTACGAGCAGTACTTC. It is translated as CASSQDGGVYEQYF. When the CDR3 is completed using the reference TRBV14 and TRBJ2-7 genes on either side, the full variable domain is EAGVTQFPSHSVIEKGQTVTLRCDPISGHDNLYWYRRVMGKEIKFLLHFVKESKQDESGMPNNRFLAERTGGTYSTLKVQPAELEDSGVYFCASSQDGGVYEQYFGPGTRLTVT.